Sequencing of this T cell receptor beta chain was carried out in a study of early T cells in non-severe SARS-CoV-2 infection. Whole-study context: The chains were unpaired, and the sequenced material was bulk RNA from unsorted whole blood.

One entry per CDR3 protein results from TCRdb running MiXCR on the 5' RACE reads. The data show some 64,000 distinct CDR3 sequences, with about a tenth seen just once and more than 1.5% held by the top ten. This CDR3 is 13 amino acids long. The germline gives CDR1 DFQATT, CDR2 SNEGSKA (reference sequence). V was clipped by 0 bases and J by 9 bases, with 12 bases between them. A few counts support this clonotype. This TCR was recovered from an adult who was a healthcare worker with PCR-confirmed SARS-CoV-2 infection or an uninfected control (not recorded which). V is TRBV20-1 and J is TRBJ2-1; D is possibly TRBD2 (6 bases). The sample comprised whole blood. CDR3 DNA: TGCAGTGCTAGAGATCGCCTGGAGGGTGAGCAGTTCTTC. As protein: CSARDRLEGEQFF.